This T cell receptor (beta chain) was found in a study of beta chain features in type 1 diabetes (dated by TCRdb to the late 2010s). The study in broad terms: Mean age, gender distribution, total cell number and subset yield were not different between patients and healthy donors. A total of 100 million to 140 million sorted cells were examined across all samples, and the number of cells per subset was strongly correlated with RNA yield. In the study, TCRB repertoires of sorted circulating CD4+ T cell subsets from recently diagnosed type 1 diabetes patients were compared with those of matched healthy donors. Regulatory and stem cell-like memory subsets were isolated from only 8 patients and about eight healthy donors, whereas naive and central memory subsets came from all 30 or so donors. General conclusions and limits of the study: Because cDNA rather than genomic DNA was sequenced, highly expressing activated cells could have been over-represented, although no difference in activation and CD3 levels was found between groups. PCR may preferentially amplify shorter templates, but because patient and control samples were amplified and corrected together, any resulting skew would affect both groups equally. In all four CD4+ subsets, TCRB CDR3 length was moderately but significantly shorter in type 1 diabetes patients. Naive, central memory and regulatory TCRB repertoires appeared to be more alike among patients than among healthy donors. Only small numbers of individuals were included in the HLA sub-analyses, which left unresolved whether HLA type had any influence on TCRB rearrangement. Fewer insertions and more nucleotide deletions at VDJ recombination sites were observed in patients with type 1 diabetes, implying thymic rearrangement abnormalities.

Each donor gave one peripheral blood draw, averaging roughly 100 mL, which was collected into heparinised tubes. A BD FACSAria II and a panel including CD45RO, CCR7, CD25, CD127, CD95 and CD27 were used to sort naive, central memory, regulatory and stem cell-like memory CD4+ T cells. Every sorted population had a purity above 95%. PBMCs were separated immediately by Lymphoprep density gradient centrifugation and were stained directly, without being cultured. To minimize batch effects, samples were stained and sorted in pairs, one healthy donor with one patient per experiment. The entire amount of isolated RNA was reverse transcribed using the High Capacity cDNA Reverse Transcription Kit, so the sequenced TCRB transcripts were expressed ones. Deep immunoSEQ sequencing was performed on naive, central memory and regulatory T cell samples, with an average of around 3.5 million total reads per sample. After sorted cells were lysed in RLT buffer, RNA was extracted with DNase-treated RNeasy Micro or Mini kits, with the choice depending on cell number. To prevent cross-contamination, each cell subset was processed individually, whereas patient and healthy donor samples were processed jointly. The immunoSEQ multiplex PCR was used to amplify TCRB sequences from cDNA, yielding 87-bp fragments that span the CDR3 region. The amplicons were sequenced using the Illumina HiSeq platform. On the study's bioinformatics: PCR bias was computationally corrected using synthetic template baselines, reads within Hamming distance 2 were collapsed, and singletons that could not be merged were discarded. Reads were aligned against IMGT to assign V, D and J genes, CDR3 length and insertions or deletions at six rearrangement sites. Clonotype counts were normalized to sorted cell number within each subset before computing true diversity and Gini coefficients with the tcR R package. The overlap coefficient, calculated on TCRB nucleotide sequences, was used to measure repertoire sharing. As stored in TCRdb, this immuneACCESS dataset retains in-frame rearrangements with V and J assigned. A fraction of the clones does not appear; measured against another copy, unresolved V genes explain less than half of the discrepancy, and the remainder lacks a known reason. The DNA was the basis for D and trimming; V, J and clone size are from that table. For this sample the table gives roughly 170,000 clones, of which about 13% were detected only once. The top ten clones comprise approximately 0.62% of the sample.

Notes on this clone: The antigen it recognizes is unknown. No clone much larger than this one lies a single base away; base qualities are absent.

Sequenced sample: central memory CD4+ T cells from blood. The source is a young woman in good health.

The nucleotide sequence is TGCGCCAGCAGCCAAGAAGTAGCGGTAAGGGCCGGGGAGCTGTTTTTT. Its translation reads: CASSQEVAVRAGELFF. Recombination connected TRBV4-1 to TRBJ2-2, with TRBD2 tentatively as D gene (6 bases match). Between the V and J ends, shortened by 0 bases and 6 bases respectively, the junction contains 14 bases. The CDR3 contains 16 residues, cysteine and phenylalanine counted. Only the CDR3 region is kept as DNA, spanning 48 bases read in frame from base 1. The germline V gene gives CDR1 as MGHRA and CDR2 as YSYEKL.